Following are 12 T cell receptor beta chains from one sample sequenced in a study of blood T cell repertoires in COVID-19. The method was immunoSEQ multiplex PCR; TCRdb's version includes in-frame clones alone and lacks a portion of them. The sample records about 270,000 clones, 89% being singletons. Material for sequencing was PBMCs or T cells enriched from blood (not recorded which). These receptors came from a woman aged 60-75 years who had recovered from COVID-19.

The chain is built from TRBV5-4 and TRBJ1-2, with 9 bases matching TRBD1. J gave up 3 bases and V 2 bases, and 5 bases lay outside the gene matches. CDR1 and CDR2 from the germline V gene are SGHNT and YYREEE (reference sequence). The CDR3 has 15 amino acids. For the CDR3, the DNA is TGTGCCAGCAGCTTATTGGACAGGGGTGACTATGGCTACACCTTC. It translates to CASSLLDRGDYGYTF.

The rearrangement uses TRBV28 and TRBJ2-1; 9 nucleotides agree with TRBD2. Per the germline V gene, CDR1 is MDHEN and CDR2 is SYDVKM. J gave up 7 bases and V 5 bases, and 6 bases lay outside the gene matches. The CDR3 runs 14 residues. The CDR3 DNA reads TGTGCCAGCAGTCAGCTTAGCGGGAGAAATGAGCAGTTCTTC. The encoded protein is CASSQLSGRNEQFF.

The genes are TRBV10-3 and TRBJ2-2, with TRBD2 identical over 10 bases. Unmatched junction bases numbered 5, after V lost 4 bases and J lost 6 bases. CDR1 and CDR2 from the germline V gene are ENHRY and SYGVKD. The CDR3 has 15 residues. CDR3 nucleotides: TGTGCCATCAGTGTCGCTAGCGGGAGTTCCGGGGAGCTGTTTTTT. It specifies CAISVASGSSGELFF.

CDR3 in amino acids: CASSPPGLAGRTDTQYF. The CDR3 DNA reads TGTGCCAGCAGTCCCCCGGGACTAGCGGGACGCACAGATACGCAGTATTTT. This sequence joins TRBV27 and TRBJ2-3, with 13 positions matching TRBD2. CDR1 MNHEY and CDR2 SMNVEV come from the germline V gene (reference sequence). With 5 bases clipped from V and 1 base from J, the junction kept 6 bases outside the gene matches. CDR3 length: 17 residues.

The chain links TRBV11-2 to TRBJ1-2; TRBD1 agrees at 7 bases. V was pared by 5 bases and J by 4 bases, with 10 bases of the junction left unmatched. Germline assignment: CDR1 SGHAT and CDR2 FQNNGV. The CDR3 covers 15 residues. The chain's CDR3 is CASSPRPGDSYGYTF. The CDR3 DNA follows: TGTGCCAGCAGCCCCCGGCCAGGGGACAGCTATGGCTACACCTTC.

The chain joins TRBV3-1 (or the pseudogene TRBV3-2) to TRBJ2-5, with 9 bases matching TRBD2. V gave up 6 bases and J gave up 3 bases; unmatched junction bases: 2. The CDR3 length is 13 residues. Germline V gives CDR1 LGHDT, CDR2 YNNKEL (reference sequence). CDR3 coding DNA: TGTGCCAGCAGAGTAGCGGGAGAAGAGACCCAGTACTTC. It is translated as CASRVAGEETQYF.

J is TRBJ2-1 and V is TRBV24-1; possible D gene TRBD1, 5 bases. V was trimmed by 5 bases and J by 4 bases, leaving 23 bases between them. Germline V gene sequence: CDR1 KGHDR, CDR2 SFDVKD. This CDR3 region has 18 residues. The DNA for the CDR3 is TGTGCCACCAGTGCGGCAGGCATAGGGGATACCCGTTACAATGAGCAGTTCTTC. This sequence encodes CATSAAGIGDTRYNEQFF.

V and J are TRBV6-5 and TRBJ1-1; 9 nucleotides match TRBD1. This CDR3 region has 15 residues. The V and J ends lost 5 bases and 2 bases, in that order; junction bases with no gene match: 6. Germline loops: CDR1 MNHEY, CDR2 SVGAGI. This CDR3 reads CASSKRQGGNTEAFF. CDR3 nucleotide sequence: TGTGCCAGCAGTAAACGACAGGGGGGTAACACTGAAGCTTTCTTT.

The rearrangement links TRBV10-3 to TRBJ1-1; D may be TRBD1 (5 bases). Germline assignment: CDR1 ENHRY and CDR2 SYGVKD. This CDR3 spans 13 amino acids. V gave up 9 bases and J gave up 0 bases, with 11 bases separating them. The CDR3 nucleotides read TGTGCCATGCACCGGGACTTGAACACTGAAGCTTTCTTT. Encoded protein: CAMHRDLNTEAFF.

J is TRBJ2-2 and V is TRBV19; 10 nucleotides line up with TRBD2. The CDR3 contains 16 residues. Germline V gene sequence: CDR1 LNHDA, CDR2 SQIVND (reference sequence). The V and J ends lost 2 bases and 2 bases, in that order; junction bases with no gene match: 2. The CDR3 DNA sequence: TGTGCCAGTAGTATACTAGCGGGGGACAACACCGGGGAGCTGTTTTTT. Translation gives CASSILAGDNTGELFF.

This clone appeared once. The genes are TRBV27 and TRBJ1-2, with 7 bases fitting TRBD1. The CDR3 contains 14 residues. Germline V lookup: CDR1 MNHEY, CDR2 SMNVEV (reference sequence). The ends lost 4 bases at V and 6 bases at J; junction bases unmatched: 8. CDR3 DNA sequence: TGTGCCAGCAGTTCCTCGGACAGGTTAAATGGCTACACCTTC. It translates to CASSSSDRLNGYTF.

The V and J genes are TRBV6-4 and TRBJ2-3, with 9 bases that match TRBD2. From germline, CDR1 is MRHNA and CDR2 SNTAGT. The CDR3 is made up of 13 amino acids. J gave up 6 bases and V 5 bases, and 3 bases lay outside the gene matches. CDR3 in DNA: TGTGCCAGCAGTCGGCGGGAGGGGGATACGCAGTATTTT. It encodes CASSRREGDTQYF.